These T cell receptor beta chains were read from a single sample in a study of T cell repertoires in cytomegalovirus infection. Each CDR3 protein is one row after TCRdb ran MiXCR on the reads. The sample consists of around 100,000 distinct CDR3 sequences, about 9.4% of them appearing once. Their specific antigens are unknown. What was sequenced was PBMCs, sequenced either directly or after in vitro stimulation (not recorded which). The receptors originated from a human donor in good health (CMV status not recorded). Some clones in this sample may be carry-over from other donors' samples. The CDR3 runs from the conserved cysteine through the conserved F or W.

CASSLDSRRHSNTEAFF,TRBV7-9
CASSYTRGRVTSNEQFF,TRBV6-5
CASDWIRQETQYF,TRBV12-5
CASSQTGNYGYTF,TRBV7-9
CASRISGRGYIQYF,TRBV12-3/TRBV12-4
CASSLRSDAEAFF,TRBV7-3
CASSLTPVGSSYNEQFF,TRBV11-2
CASSPGTGAGYTF,TRBV6-2/TRBV6-3
CSARDPRGIQPQHF,TRBV20-1
CASSLTGTGISGANVLTF,TRBV7-9
CASSLVLGDTEAFF,TRBV11-2
CASSYARDTLGYGYTF,TRBV6-1
CASTDLAGGEQFF,TRBV6-1
CSASVRANTEAFF,TRBV20-1
CATQEAEHNEQFF,TRBV2
CASSYYGEGKYEQYF,TRBV6-5
CASSRQSGTSGGGGEQFF,TRBV6-2/TRBV6-3
CASSYQGVYYEQYF,TRBV6-2/TRBV6-3
CASSIQSGLPDNEQFF,TRBV19
CASKTGDRAYEQYF,TRBV2
CASSLGQRINEQFF,TRBV5-1